This T cell receptor (beta chain) is drawn from a study of T cells in Graves' hyperthyroidism and ophthalmopathy. Background on the study: Peripheral blood draws took place at initial diagnosis, ahead of any treatment. Study observations and caveats: The model identified upcoming ophthalmopathy a median about six months ahead of onset.

Graves' hyperthyroidism qualified as stable when ophthalmopathy did not progress within 18 months. Diagnostic assessment was based on clinical symptoms, serum thyroxine and TRAb, thyroid ultrasound and orbital computed tomography. Per the germline V gene, CDR1 is GTSNPN and CDR2 is SVGIG (reference sequence). This CDR3 spans 12 amino acids. V was clipped by 6 bases and J by 3 bases, with 11 bases between them. With regard to this clonotype: Its antigen is still unknown.

RNA transcripts provided the source from which TCR beta CDR3 regions were amplified. A set of HTBI primers served as the primers for a first-round RT-PCR of the TCR CDR3. TCRdb ran MiXCR on the multiplex PCR reads and lists one entry per CDR3 protein. The table lists about 200,000 distinct CDR3 sequences, around 16% of them singletons. The specimen sequenced was blood. The TCR comes from a woman in her forties or fifties with Graves' hyperthyroidism. This sequence joins TRBV30 and TRBJ1-2; maybe TRBD1 (5 bases). DNA of the CDR3: TGTGCCTGCCAGGGAATAGACTATGGCTACACCTTC. Protein: CACQGIDYGYTF.